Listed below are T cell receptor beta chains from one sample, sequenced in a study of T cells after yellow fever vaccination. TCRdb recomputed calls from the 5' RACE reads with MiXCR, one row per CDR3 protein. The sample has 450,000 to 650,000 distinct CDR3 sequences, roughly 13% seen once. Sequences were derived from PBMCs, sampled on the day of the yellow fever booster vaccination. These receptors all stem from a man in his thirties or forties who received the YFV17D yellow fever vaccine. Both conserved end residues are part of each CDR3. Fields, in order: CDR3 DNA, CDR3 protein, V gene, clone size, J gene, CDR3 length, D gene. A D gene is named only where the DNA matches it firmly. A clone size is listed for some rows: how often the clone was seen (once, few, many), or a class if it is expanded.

TGTGCCAGCAGGGACTATCAGGTCGGGGAGCTGTTTTTT | CASRDYQVGELFF | TRBV2 | few | TRBJ2-2 | 13 | -
TGCAGTGCGCATCCGGGACTCACCGCCCGCGGTTACAATGAGCAGTTCTTC | CSAHPGLTARGYNEQFF | TRBV20-1 | once | TRBJ2-1 | 17 | -
TGTGCCAGCAGTTACTTCGGGACTAGCGGGAGGTACAATGAGCAGTTCTTC | CASSYFGTSGRYNEQFF | TRBV6-2/TRBV6-3 | - | TRBJ2-1 | 17 | TRBD2
TGTGCCAGCAGCAAAACTACAGGGACTGGCACAGATACGCAGTATTTT | CASSKTTGTGTDTQYF | TRBV7-2 | - | TRBJ2-3 | 16 | -
TGCGCCAGCAGCCGAGCCGGGACAGGGGAAGACGAGCAGTACTTC | CASSRAGTGEDEQYF | TRBV5-1 | - | TRBJ2-7 | 15 | TRBD1
TGCGCCAGCAGCTTGTGGGGCCTGGGGTCACCCCTCCACTTT | CASSLWGLGSPLHF | TRBV5-1 | - | TRBJ1-6 | 14 | -
TGTGCCAGCAGCCAAGGCCCGAATGAGCAGTTCTTC | CASSQGPNEQFF | TRBV14 | many | TRBJ2-1 | 12 | -
TGCAGCGTTGGGGAGGAGGGCTATGGCTACACCTTC | CSVGEEGYGYTF | TRBV29-1 | few | TRBJ1-2 | 12 | -
TGTGCCAGCAGCTTTAGCGGGGCGGTGAACATTCAGTACTTC | CASSFSGAVNIQYF | TRBV7-2 | - | TRBJ2-4 | 14 | TRBD2
TGTGCCAGCAGCTCGCGACAGGGTAAATACGAGCAGTACTTC | CASSSRQGKYEQYF | TRBV7-2 | - | TRBJ2-7 | 14 | TRBD1
TGTGCCAGCAGTGTAGGGGGTGGCAATTCACCCCTCCACTTT | CASSVGGGNSPLHF | TRBV2 | many | TRBJ1-6 | 14 | -
TGTGCCAGAGACCTGAGCGGGTCTCCCTACGAGCAGTACTTC | CARDLSGSPYEQYF | TRBV6-2/TRBV6-3 | once | TRBJ2-7 | 14 | -
TGTGCCAGCAGACGGGGGCCGGGCTATGGCTACACCTTC | CASRRGPGYGYTF | TRBV12-3/TRBV12-4 | - | TRBJ1-2 | 13 | -
TGCAGTGCTAGGATTCTAGCCTACGAGCAGTACTTC | CSARILAYEQYF | TRBV20-1 | - | TRBJ2-7 | 12 | -
TGTGCCAGCAGCGGGACAGGAGGGGGTAGGGGCAGGCAGCCCCAGCATTTT | CASSGTGGGRGRQPQHF | TRBV2 | few | TRBJ1-5 | 17 | TRBD1
TGCGCCATCAACACCGGGGAGCTGTTTTTT | CAINTGELFF | TRBV4-3 | - | TRBJ2-2 | 10 | -
TGTGCCAGCAGCCGTTTATCTGGCGGGACCGGGGACAATGAGCAGTTCTTC | CASSRLSGGTGDNEQFF | TRBV7-2 | few | TRBJ2-1 | 17 | -
TGTGCCTGGAGTGAAGGAAATCTAGCGGGAGAGGAGACCCAGTACTTC | CAWSEGNLAGEETQYF | TRBV30 | - | TRBJ2-5 | 16 | TRBD2
TGTGCCAGCAGACCGGGACAGGGCGAGCAGTTCTTC | CASRPGQGEQFF | TRBV7-8 | few | TRBJ2-1 | 12 | TRBD1
TGTGCCAGCAACCTCAGTTGGAACACTGAAGCTTTCTTT | CASNLSWNTEAFF | TRBV12-3/TRBV12-4 | few | TRBJ1-1 | 13 | -
TGTGCCAGCAGCCAAGTTGATAGGGGGGTCAACGAGCAGTACTTC | CASSQVDRGVNEQYF | TRBV14 | few | TRBJ2-7 | 15 | -
TGTGCCAGCAGCGGAACGACTAGCGGGAGGGCCGTGCAGTTCTTC | CASSGTTSGRAVQFF | TRBV5-8 | - | TRBJ2-1 | 15 | TRBD2
TGTGCCAGCAGCCTTAGTACCGGGGGCAATGAGCAGTTCTTC | CASSLSTGGNEQFF | TRBV7-9 | - | TRBJ2-1 | 14 | -
TGTGCCATCGGGGGCTCGGTCACTGAAGCTTTCTTT | CAIGGSVTEAFF | TRBV28 | - | TRBJ1-1 | 12 | -
TGTGCCACCAGTGATTTGAGCGGACAGCCCCAGCATTTT | CATSDLSGQPQHF | TRBV24-1 | few | TRBJ1-5 | 13 | -
TGTGCCTGGAGGAGGACCGGCTCATCCTACGAGCAGTACTTC | CAWRRTGSSYEQYF | TRBV30 | - | TRBJ2-7 | 14 | -
TGTGCCAGCAGCCAAGCTAGCGGGAGACCCGAGCAGTACTTC | CASSQASGRPEQYF | TRBV3-1 | few | TRBJ2-7 | 14 | TRBD2
TGTGCCAGCAGCTTAGGGGGAGGACTATCCTACGAGCAGTACTTC | CASSLGGGLSYEQYF | TRBV7-2 | many | TRBJ2-7 | 15 | -
TGTGCCACCAGCCCCAAGGGGGGGGACAATCAGCCCCAGCATTTT | CATSPKGGDNQPQHF | TRBV15 | - | TRBJ1-5 | 15 | -
TGTGCCAGCAGCCCCCGAGGGGCGGCTAACAATGAGCAGTTCTTC | CASSPRGAANNEQFF | TRBV9 | few | TRBJ2-1 | 15 | -
TGTGCCAGCAGTTACACGAACTACAGGGGCGAGCAGTACTTC | CASSYTNYRGEQYF | TRBV6-2/TRBV6-3 | few | TRBJ2-7 | 14 | TRBD1
TGCGCCAGCAGCCAAGGGGGGAGGCAGGGAGGAAGTTACGAGCAGTACTTC | CASSQGGRQGGSYEQYF | TRBV4-3 | few | TRBJ2-7 | 17 | -
TGCGCCAGCAGTGAGTCGACGGGACAAGAGACCCAGTACTTC | CASSESTGQETQYF | TRBV10-1 | - | TRBJ2-5 | 14 | -
TGTGCCAGCAGCACCCGACAGGGTAAAGGTGAGCAGTTCTTC | CASSTRQGKGEQFF | TRBV7-2 | once | TRBJ2-1 | 14 | TRBD1
TGCAGTGCTAGAGATCCCCTAGGGGGGGGCAATCAGCCCCAGCATTTT | CSARDPLGGGNQPQHF | TRBV20-1 | few | TRBJ1-5 | 16 | -
TGTGCCAGCAGCTCGGATCGGACTAGCGATAACTACGAGCAGTACTTC | CASSSDRTSDNYEQYF | TRBV7-2 | many | TRBJ2-7 | 16 | TRBD2
TGTGCCAGCAGCTCCGGCCAAATCGACGAGCAGTACTTC | CASSSGQIDEQYF | TRBV7-6 | few | TRBJ2-7 | 13 | -
TGCAGTGCGGAGGCTCGGCGGACTAGCACAGATACGCAGTATTTT | CSAEARRTSTDTQYF | TRBV20-1 | - | TRBJ2-3 | 15 | -
TGCGCCATCCCCCGGGGGCCCAACACTGAAGCTTTCTTT | CAIPRGPNTEAFF | TRBV5-1 | few | TRBJ1-1 | 13 | -
TGTGCCACCGGACGGGTCCAAGAGACCCAGTACTTC | CATGRVQETQYF | TRBV6-6 | - | TRBJ2-5 | 12 | -
TGTGCCAGCACCTCCCCGGGTTTGAACGAGCAGTACTTC | CASTSPGLNEQYF | TRBV6-1 | few | TRBJ2-7 | 13 | -
TGTGCCAGCAGTGTCCCGGAAGGAGCATCAGAGACCCAGTACTTC | CASSVPEGASETQYF | TRBV25-1 | - | TRBJ2-5 | 15 | -
TGTGCCAGCACCGACCTCTTTATGGGGGGGCCAACAGATACGCAGTATTTT | CASTDLFMGGPTDTQYF | TRBV28 | - | TRBJ2-3 | 17 | -
TGTGCCAGCAGCTTCGGGTTAAGCACAGATACGCAGTATTTT | CASSFGLSTDTQYF | TRBV7-3 | - | TRBJ2-3 | 14 | -
TGTGCCAGCAGCTCTCGGACTAGCGTGGACGAGCAGTACTTC | CASSSRTSVDEQYF | TRBV7-6 | - | TRBJ2-7 | 14 | TRBD2
TGCAGCGTTGTTGGTCAGATGAACACTGAAGCTTTCTTT | CSVVGQMNTEAFF | TRBV29-1 | few | TRBJ1-1 | 13 | -
TGTGCCAGCAGCTGGACTAGCGGACCCACAGATACGCAGTATTTT | CASSWTSGPTDTQYF | TRBV7-3 | few | TRBJ2-3 | 15 | TRBD2